The 5 T cell receptor beta chains below were found in one sample sequenced in a study of technical replicates of blood from a few donors. Measured with immunoSEQ multiplex PCR; TCRdb has only the in-frame clones, and not every one. Among some 70,000 clones listed, 95% to 97% were seen once. Input material: T cells isolated from PBMCs. These receptor sequences come from a human donor in good health.

A single count supports this clone. The genes are TRBV5-5 and TRBJ1-1; TRBD1 is a possible D gene (6 bases). From germline, CDR1 is SGHKS and CDR2 YYEKEE (reference sequence). V lost 3 bases to trimming and J lost 3 bases, with 9 bases between them. The CDR3 extends over 13 amino acids. This CDR3 is CASSYTGHTEAFF. DNA for the CDR3: TGTGCCAGCAGCTATACAGGGCACACTGAAGCTTTCTTT.

V usage is TRBV7-6 and J usage is TRBJ2-1; 10 bases fit TRBD2. CDR1 and CDR2 (germline): SGHVS, FNYEAQ. This CDR3 spans 19 amino acids. The V and J ends lost 0 bases and 6 bases, in that order; junction bases with no gene match: 14. The CDR3 DNA follows: TGTGCCAGCAGCTTAGCGTCCCCTAGCGGGAGCGGGGTAACCAATGAGCAGTTCTTC. Its translation: CASSLASPSGSGVTNEQFF.

The chain employs TRBV4-1 and TRBJ1-2; no reliable D call. The CDR3 is 14 amino acids. Trimming took 4 bases from V and 5 from J, leaving 14 bases between them. The V gene's germline CDR1 is MGHRA and CDR2 YSYEKL. This chain's CDR3 is CASSPRREWYGYTF. The DNA of the CDR3 is TGCGCCAGCAGCCCTCGGAGGGAATGGTATGGCTACACCTTC.

This sequence joins TRBV28 and TRBJ1-5; no clear D gene. The germline V and J ends were trimmed by 8 bases and 5 bases, with 7 bases remaining between them. The CDR3 consists of 11 residues. The germline V gene has CDR1 MDHEN and CDR2 SYDVKM. CDR3 coding DNA: TGTGCCAGCGGAGATTATCAGCCCCAGCATTTT. It yields the protein CASGDYQPQHF.

The chain is built from TRBV2 and TRBJ2-7, with TRBD1 as a possible D gene (6 bases). The CDR3 is 13 residues long. Trimming removed 6 bases at V and 1 base at J, with 10 bases between. Germline values: CDR1 SNHLY, CDR2 FYNNEI. This CDR3 is CASSGGQSYEQYF. The CDR3, as DNA: TGTGCCAGCAGCGGTGGACAGTCCTACGAGCAGTACTTC.